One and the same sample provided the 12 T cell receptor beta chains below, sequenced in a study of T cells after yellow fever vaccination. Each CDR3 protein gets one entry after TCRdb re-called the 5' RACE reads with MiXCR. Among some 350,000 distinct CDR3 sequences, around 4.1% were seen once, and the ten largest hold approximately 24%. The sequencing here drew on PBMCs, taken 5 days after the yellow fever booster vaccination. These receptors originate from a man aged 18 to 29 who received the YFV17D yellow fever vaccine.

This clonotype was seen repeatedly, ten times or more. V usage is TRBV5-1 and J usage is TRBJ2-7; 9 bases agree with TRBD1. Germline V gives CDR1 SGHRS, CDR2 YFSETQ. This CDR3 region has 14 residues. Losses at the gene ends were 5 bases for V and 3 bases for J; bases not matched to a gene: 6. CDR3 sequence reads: CASRPGQGFYEQYF. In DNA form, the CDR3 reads TGCGCCAGCAGACCGGGACAGGGTTTCTACGAGCAGTACTTC. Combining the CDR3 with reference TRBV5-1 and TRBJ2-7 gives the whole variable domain KAGVTQTPRYLIKTRGQQVTLSCSPISGHRSVSWYQQTPGQGLQFLFEYFSETQRNKGNFPGRFSGRQFSNSRSEMNVSTLELGDSALYLCASRPGQGFYEQYFGPGTRLTVT.

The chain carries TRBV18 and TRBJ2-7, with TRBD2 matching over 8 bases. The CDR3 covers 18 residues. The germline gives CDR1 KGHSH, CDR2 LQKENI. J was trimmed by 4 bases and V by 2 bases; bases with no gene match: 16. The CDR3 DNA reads TGTGCCAGCTCACCATTGGCCGGGGGGGCCTCACTACCTTACGAGCAGTACTTC. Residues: CASSPLAGGASLPYEQYF.

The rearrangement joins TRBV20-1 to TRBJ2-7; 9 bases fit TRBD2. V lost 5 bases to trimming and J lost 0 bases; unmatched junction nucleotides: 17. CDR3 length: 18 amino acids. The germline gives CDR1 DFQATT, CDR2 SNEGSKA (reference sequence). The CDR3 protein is CSAPTSIPPGLASYEQYF. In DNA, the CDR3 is TGCAGTGCTCCTACCTCAATACCACCGGGACTAGCCTCCTACGAGCAGTACTTC.

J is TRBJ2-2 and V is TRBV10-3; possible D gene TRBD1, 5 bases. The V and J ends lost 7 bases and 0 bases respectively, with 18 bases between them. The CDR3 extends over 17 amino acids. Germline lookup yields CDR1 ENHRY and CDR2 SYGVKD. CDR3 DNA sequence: TGTGCCATCAAGGTCTACCAGGGAAACGCGAACACCGGGGAGCTGTTTTTT. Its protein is CAIKVYQGNANTGELFF.

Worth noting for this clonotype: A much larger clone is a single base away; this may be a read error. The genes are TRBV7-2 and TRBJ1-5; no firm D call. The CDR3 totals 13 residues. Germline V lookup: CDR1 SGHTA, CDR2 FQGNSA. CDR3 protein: CASSWVNNPPQHF. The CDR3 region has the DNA TGTGCCAGCAGCTGGGTCAACAATCCGCCCCAGCATTTT.

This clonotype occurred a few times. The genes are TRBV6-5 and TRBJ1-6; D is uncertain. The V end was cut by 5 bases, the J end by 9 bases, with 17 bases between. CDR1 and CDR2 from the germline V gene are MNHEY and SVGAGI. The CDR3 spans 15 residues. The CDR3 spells CASSGSVTQISPLHF. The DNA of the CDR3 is TGTGCCAGCAGTGGATCCGTCACTCAAATTTCACCCCTCCACTTT.

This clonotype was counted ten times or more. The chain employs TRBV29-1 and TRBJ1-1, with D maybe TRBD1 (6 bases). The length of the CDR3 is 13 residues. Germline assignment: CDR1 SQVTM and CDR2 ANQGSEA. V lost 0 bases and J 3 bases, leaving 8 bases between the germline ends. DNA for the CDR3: TGCAGCGTTGAAGAGTGGGGGCACACTGAAGCTTTCTTT. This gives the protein CSVEEWGHTEAFF. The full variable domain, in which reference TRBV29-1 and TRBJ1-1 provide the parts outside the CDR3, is SAVISQKPSRDICQRGTSLTIQCQVDSQVTMMFWYRQQPGQSLTLIATANQGSEATYESGFVIDKFPISRPNLTFSTLTVSNMSPEDSSIYLCSVEEWGHTEAFFGQGTRLTVV.

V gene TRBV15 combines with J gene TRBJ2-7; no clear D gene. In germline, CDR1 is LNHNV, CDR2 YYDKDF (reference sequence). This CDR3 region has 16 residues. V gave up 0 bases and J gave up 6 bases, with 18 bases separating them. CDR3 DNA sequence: TGTGCCACCAGCAGAGATCCCGATCAGTTTCACGGCGAGCAGTACTTC. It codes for CATSRDPDQFHGEQYF.

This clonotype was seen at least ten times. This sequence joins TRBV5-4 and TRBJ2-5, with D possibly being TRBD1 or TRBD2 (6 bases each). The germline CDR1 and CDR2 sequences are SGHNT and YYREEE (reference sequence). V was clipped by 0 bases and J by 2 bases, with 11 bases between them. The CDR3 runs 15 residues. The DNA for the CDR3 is TGTGCCAGCAGCTTGGTGGGGGGCGGGCAAGAGACCCAGTACTTC. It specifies CASSLVGGGQETQYF.

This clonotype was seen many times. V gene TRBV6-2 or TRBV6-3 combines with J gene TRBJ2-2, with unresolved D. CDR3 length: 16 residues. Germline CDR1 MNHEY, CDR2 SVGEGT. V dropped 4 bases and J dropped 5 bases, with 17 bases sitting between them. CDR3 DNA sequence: TGTGCCAGCAGTTCCGCTCGAGTTCTGGGAACCGGGGAGCTGTTTTTT. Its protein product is CASSSARVLGTGELFF.

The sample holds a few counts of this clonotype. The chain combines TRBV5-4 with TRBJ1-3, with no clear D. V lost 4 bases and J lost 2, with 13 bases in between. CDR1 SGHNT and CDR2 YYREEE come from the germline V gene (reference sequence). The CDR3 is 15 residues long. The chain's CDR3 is CASSPGLYPGNTIYF. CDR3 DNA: TGTGCCAGCAGCCCAGGACTGTACCCTGGAAACACCATATATTTT.

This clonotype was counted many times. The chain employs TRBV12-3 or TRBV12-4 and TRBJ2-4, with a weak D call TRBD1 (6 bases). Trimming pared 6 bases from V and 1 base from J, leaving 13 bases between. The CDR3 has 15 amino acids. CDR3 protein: CASRPRQGAKNIQYF. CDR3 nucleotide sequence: TGTGCCAGCAGACCCCGGCAGGGGGCCAAAAACATTCAGTACTTC.